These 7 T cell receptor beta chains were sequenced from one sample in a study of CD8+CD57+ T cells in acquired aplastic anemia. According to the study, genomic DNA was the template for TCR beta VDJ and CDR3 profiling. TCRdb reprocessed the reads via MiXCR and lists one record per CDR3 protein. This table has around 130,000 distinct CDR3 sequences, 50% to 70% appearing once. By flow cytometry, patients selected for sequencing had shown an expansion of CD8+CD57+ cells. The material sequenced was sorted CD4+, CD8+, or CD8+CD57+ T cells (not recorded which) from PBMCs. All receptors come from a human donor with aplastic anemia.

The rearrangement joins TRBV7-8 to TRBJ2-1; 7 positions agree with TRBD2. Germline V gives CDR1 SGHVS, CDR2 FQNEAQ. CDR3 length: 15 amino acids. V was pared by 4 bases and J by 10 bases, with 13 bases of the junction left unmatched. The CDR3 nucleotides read TGTGCCAGCAGCTCCGGACTAGTCGGAGGGGTAGAGCAGTTCTTC. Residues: CASSSGLVGGVEQFF.

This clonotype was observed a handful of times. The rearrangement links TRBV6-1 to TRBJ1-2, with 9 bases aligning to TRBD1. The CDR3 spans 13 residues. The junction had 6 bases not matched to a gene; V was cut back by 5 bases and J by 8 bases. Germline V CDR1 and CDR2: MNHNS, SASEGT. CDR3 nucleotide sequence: TGTGCCAGCAGTAAGGGACAGGGTTACGGCTACACCTTC. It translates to CASSKGQGYGYTF.

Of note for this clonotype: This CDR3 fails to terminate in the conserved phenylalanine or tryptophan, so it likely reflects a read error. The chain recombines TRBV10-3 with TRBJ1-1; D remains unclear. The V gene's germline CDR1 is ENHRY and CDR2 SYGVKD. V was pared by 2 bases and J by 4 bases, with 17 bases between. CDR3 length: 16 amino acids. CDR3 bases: TGTGCCATCAGTGAGCCCCCCCACGGGTTGATCACTGAAGCTTTCCTT. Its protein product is CAISEPPHGLITEAFL.

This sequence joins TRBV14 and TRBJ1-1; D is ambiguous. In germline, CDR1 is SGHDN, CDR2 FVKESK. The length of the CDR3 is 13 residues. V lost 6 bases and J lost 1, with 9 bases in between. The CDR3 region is CASRALGNTEAFF. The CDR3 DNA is TGTGCCAGCAGGGCCCTGGGGAACACTGAAGCTTTCTTT.

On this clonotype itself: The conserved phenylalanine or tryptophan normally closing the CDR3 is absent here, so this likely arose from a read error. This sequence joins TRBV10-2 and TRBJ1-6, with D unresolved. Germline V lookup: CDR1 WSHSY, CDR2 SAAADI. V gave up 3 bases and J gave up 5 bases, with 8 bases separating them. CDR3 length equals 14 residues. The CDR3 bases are TGCGCCAGCAGTGAAACGGGTGATAATTCACCCCTCCACTCT. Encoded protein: CASSETGDNSPLHS.

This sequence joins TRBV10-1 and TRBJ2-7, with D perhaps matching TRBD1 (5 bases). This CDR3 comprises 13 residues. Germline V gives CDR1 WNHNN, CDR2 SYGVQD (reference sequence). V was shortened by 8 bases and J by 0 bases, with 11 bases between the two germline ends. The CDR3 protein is CASPGQLSYEQYF. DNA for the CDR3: TGCGCCAGCCCAGGGCAACTCTCCTACGAGCAGTACTTC.

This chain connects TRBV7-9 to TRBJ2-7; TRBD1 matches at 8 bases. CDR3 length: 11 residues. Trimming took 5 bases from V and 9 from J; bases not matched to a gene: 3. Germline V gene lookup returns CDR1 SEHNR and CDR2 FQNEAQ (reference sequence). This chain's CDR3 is CASSEDRGQYF. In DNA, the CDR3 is TGTGCCAGCAGCGAAGACAGGGGGCAGTACTTC.